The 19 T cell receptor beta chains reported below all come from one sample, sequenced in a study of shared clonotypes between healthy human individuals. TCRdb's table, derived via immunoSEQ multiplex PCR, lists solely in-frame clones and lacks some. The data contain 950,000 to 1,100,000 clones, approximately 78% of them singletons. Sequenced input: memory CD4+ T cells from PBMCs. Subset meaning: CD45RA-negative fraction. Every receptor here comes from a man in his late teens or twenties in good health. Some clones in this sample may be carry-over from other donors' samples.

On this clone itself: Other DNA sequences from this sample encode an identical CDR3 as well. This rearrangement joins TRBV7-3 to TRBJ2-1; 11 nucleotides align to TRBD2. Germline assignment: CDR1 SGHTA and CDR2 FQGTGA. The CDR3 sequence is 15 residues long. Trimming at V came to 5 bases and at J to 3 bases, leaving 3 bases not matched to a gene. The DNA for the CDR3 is TGTGCCAGCAGCCTTGGACTAGCGGGCTACAATGAGCAGTTCTTC. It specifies CASSLGLAGYNEQFF.

The CDR3, as DNA: TGTGCCAGCAGCCCCGGACAGGGATCCGCCAATGAGCAGTTCTTC. Residues: CASSPGQGSANEQFF. The chain combines TRBV5-4 with TRBJ2-1, with 8 bases identical to TRBD1. Unmatched junction bases numbered 9, after V lost 4 bases and J lost 6 bases. The germline gives CDR1 SGHNT, CDR2 YYREEE (reference sequence). The CDR3 covers 15 residues.

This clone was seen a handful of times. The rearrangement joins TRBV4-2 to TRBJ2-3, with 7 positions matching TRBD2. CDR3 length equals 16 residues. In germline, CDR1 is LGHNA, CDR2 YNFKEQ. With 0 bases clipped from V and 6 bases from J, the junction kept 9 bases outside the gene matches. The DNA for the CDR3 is TGTGCCAGCAGCCAAGACGAGACTAGCCGCGGGGATACGCAGTATTTT. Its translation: CASSQDETSRGDTQYF.

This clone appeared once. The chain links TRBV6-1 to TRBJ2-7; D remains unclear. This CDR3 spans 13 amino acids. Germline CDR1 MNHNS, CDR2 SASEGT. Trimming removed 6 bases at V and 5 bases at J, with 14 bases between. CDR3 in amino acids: CASSIEAWHEQYF. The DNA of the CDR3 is TGTGCCAGCAGCATCGAGGCCTGGCACGAGCAGTACTTC.

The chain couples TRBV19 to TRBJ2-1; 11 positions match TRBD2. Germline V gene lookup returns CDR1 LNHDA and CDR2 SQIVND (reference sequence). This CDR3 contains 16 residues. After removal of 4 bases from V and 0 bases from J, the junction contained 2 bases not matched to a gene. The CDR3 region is CASSTGTSGSYNEQFF. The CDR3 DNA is TGTGCCAGTAGTACCGGGACTAGCGGCTCCTACAATGAGCAGTTCTTC.

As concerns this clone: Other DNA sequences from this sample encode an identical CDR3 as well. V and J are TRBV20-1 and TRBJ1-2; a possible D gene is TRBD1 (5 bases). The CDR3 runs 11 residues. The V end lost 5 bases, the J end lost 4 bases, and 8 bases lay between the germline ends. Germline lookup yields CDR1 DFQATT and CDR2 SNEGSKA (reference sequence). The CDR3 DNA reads TGCAGTGCTGGGGGGGGCTATGGCTACACCTTC. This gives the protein CSAGGGYGYTF.

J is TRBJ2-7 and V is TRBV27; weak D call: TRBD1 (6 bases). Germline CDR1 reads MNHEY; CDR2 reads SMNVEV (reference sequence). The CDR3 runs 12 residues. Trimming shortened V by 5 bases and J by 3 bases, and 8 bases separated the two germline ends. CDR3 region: CASSQGRYEQYF. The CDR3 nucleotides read TGTGCCAGCAGTCAGGGGCGCTACGAGCAGTACTTC.

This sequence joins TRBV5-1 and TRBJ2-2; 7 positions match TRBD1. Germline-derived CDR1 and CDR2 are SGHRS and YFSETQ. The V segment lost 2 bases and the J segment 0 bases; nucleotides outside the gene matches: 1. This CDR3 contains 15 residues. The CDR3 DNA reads TGCGCCAGCAGCTTTCAGGGGGCGAACACCGGGGAGCTGTTTTTT. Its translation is CASSFQGANTGELFF.

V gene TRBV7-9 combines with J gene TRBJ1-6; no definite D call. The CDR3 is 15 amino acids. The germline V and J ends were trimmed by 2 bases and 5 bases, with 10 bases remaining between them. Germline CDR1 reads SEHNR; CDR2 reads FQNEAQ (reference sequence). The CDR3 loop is CASSLQDWDNSPLHF. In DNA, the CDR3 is TGTGCCAGCAGCTTACAGGACTGGGATAATTCACCCCTCCACTTT.

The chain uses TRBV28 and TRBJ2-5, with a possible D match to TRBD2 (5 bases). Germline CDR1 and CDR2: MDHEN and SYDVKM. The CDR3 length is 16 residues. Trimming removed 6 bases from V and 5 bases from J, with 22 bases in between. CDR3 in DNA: TGTGCCAGCAGAAGACCGCGGGCTCGGTCGGGGGAGACCCAGTACTTC. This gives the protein CASRRPRARSGETQYF. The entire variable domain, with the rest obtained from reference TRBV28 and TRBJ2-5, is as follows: DVKVTQSSRYLVKRTGEKVFLECVQDMDHENMFWYRQDPGLGLRLIYFSYDVKMKEKGDIPEGYSVSREKKERFSLILESASTNQTSMYLCASRRPRARSGETQYFGPGTRLLVL.

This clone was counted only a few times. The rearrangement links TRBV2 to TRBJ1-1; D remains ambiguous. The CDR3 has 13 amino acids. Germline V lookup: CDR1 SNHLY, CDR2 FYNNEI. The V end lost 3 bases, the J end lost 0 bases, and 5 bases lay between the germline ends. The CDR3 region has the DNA TGTGCCAGCAGTGACGAGGTGAACACTGAAGCTTTCTTT. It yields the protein CASSDEVNTEAFF.

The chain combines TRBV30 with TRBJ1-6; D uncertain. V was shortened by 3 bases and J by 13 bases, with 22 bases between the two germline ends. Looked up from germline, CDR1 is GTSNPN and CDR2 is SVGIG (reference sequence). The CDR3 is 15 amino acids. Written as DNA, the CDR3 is TGTGCCTGGAGAGAGGGCTACGGGCCGTCGGGGCCCCTCCACTTT. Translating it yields CAWREGYGPSGPLHF.

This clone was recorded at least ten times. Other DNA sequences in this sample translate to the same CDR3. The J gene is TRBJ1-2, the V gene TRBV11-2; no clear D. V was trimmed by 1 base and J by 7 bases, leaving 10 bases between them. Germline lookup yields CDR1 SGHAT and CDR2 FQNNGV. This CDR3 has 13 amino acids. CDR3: CASSLVRGSGYTF. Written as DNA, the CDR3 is TGTGCCAGCAGCTTAGTCCGAGGCAGTGGCTACACCTTC.

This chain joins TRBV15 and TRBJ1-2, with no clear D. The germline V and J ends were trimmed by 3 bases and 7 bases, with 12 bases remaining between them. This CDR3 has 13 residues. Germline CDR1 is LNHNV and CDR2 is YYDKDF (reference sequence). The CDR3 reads CATSSRGRAGYTF. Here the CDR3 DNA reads TGTGCCACCAGCAGCCGGGGTCGAGCTGGCTACACCTTC.

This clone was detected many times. CDR3 sequence reads: CASSEAGGVQAFF. CDR3 sequence (DNA): TGTGCCAGCAGTGAAGCAGGCGGAGTTCAAGCTTTCTTT. V and J are TRBV6-1 and TRBJ1-1; no clear D gene. The ends were cut back, 0 bases at V and 9 bases at J, with 11 bases in the middle. The germline V gene has CDR1 MNHNS and CDR2 SASEGT. The CDR3 has 13 amino acids.

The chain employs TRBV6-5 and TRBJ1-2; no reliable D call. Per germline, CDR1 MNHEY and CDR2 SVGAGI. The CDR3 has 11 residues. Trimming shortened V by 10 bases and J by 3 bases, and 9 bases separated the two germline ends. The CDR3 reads CATRRDYGYTF. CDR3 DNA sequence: TGTGCCACCCGGCGAGACTATGGCTACACCTTC.

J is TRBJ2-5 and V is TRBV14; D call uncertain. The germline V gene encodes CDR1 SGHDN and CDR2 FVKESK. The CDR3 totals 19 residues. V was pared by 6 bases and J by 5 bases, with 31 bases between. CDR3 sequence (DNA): TGTGCCAGCAGTAACCGAACCATGAAGGGAAGGGCCTCGCGGGAGACCCAGTACTTC. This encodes CASSNRTMKGRASRETQYF.

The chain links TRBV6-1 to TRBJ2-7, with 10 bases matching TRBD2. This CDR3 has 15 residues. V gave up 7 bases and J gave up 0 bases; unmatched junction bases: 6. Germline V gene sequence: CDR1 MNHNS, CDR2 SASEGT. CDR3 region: CASNPSGSISYEQYF. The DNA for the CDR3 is TGTGCCAGCAATCCTAGCGGGAGTATCTCCTACGAGCAGTACTTC.

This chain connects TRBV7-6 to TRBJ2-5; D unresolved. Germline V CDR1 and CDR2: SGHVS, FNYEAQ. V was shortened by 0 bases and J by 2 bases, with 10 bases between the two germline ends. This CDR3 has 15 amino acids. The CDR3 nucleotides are TGTGCCAGCAGCTTAGCCTGGACGGCTCAAGAGACCCAGTACTTC. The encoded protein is CASSLAWTAQETQYF.